The 11 T cell receptor beta chains presented below share a single source sample, sequenced in a study of blood T cells in healthy people across ages. A sample-barcoded 5' primer and a J-beta primer mix were used in a second PCR of about 6 to 11 cycles. TCRdb itself ran the 5' RACE reads through MiXCR, one entry per CDR3 protein. The table records over 1,500,000 distinct CDR3 sequences, more than 35% of them present only once. Sequencing used blood. These receptors all come from a human donor in good health.

This clonotype was observed a handful of times. The CDR3 DNA sequence: TGCGCCAGCAGAGTCCCGGGACAGGGATACGAGCAGTACTTC. It is translated as CASRVPGQGYEQYF. V and J are TRBV5-1 and TRBJ2-7; 9 bases match TRBD1. This CDR3 spans 14 amino acids. Germline CDR1 is SGHRS and CDR2 is YFSETQ. With V trimmed by 5 bases and J by 4 bases, 7 bases remained unmatched.

This clonotype was counted between two and nine times. The chain couples TRBV9 to TRBJ1-1, with D unclear. V lost 0 bases to trimming and J lost 2 bases, with 8 bases between them. Germline V gene lookup returns CDR1 SGDLS and CDR2 YYNGEE. This CDR3 contains 14 residues. This chain's CDR3 is CASSVGFRNTEAFF. CDR3 in DNA: TGTGCCAGCAGCGTAGGTTTCCGAAACACTGAAGCTTTCTTT.

This clonotype was seen once. The chain couples TRBV6-6 to TRBJ2-5; D not resolved. The DNA matches TRBJ2-7 better at its end, which makes the J call doubtful. From germline, CDR1 is MNHNY and CDR2 SVGAGI (reference sequence). CDR3 length equals 16 residues. In DNA form, the CDR3 reads TGTGCCAGCGCGATAGCTCCGGGTAGTACGTCCTACGAGCAGTACTTC. This codes for CASAIAPGSTSYEQYF.

The rearrangement links TRBV28 to TRBJ1-4; D is ambiguous. The CDR3 is 13 amino acids. The germline V and J ends were trimmed by 3 bases and 8 bases, with 10 bases remaining between them. Germline V lookup: CDR1 MDHEN, CDR2 SYDVKM. The CDR3 protein is CASSLARAEKLFF. CDR3 sequence (DNA): TGTGCCAGCAGTTTGGCCCGGGCCGAAAAACTGTTTTTT. The variable domain in full, completed from reference TRBV28 and TRBJ1-4, reads DVKVTQSSRYLVKRTGEKVFLECVQDMDHENMFWYRQDPGLGLRLIYFSYDVKMKEKGDIPEGYSVSREKKERFSLILESASTNQTSMYLCASSLARAEKLFFGSGTQLSVL.

V gene TRBV6-2 or TRBV6-3 combines with J gene TRBJ1-2; the match to TRBD1 covers 9 bases. CDR1 and CDR2 from the germline V gene are MNHEY and SVGEGT. V shed 0 bases and J 6 bases; nucleotides not matched to a gene: 5. CDR3 length: 15 amino acids. Here the CDR3 DNA reads TGTGCCAGCAGTTACTCTCGGACAGGGGTTGATGGCTACACCTTC. Amino acids: CASSYSRTGVDGYTF.

V is TRBV7-2 and J is TRBJ2-3; possible D gene TRBD2, 5 bases. The CDR3 is 15 residues long. Germline V lookup: CDR1 SGHTA, CDR2 FQGNSA. Trimming removed 2 bases from V and 6 bases from J, with 15 bases in between. DNA of the CDR3: TGTGCCAGCAGCTTAATGGGCCACCCGGGGGATACGCAGTATTTT. Protein product: CASSLMGHPGDTQYF.

This clonotype was recorded a few times. The chain uses TRBV20-1 and TRBJ2-7; D is unresolved. The J call is in doubt because the DNA end fits TRBJ2-5 better. CDR3 length: 13 residues. Germline values: CDR1 DFQATT, CDR2 SNEGSKA (reference sequence). CDR3 in DNA: TGCAGTGCTAGAGATGGGGTAGCAGGGACCCAGTACTTC. Its translation: CSARDGVAGTQYF.

The chain combines TRBV20-1 with TRBJ2-5; tentatively, D is TRBD2 (5 bases). Germline assignment: CDR1 DFQATT and CDR2 SNEGSKA (reference sequence). V was pared by 5 bases and J by 2 bases, with 18 bases between. This CDR3 is 15 amino acids long. The CDR3 here is CSADLIERLQETQYF. The CDR3 DNA sequence: TGCAGTGCTGACCTTATAGAGCGGTTACAAGAGACCCAGTACTTC.

For this clonotype: The junction differs from germline at one of its ends, possibly a read error. The CDR3 loop is CASSQGSSGGLQYF. The CDR3, as DNA: TGTGCCAGCAGTCAAGGGTCTAGCGGGGGGTTACAGTACTTC. J is TRBJ2-7 and V is TRBV3-1, with 11 bases lining up with TRBD2. The CDR3 is 14 residues long. The germline V gene has CDR1 LGHDT and CDR2 YNNKEL (reference sequence).

This clonotype has only a few counts. The chain couples TRBV14 to TRBJ1-2, with a tentative D call TRBD1 (6 bases). The CDR3 contains 12 residues. The germline V and J ends were trimmed by 4 bases and 8 bases, with 11 bases remaining between them. The germline V gene encodes CDR1 SGHDN and CDR2 FVKESK. The CDR3 coding sequence is TGTGCCAGCAGCCGGACAGTCGGAGGCTACACCTTC. It is translated as CASSRTVGGYTF.

In this sample, this clonotype turned up a few times. The rearrangement joins TRBV4-3 to TRBJ2-5; 13 nucleotides agree with TRBD2. This CDR3 is 16 amino acids long. CDR1 and CDR2 from the germline V gene are LGHNA and YSLEER. The V gene end was trimmed by 2 bases and the J gene end by 4 bases; junction bases not matched to a gene: 4. The CDR3 spells CASSQQTSGGAETQYF. As DNA, the CDR3 is TGCGCCAGCAGCCAACAAACTAGCGGGGGGGCAGAGACCCAGTACTTC.